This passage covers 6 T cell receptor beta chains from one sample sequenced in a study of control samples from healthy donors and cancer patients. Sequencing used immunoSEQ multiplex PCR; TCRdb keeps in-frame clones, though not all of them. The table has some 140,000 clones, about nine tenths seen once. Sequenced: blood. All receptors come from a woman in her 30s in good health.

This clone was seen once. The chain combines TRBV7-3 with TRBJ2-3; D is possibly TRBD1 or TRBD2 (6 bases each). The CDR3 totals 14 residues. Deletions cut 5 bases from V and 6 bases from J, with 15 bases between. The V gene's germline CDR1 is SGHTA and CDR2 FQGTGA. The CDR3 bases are TGTGCCAGCAGCCGGGGGCTAGCAAGGGATACGCAGTATTTT. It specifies CASSRGLARDTQYF.

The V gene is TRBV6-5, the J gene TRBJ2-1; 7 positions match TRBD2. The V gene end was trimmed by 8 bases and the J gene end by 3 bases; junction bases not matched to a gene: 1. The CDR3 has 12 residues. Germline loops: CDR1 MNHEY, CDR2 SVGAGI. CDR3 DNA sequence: TGTGCCAGCGGGGGGGGCTACAATGAGCAGTTCTTC. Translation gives CASGGGYNEQFF.

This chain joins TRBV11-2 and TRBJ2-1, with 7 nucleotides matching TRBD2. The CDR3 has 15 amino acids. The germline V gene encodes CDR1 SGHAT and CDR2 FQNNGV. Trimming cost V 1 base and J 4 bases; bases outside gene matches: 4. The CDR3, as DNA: TGTGCCAGCAGCTTAGTGTCTAGCGGTTACAATGAGCAGTTCTTC. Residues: CASSLVSSGYNEQFF.

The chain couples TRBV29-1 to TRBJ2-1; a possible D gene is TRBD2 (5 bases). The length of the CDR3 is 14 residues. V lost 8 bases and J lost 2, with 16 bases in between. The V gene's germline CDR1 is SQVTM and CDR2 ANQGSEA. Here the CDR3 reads CSFSRGMTYNEQFF. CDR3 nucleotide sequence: TGCAGCTTTTCCCGGGGTATGACCTACAATGAGCAGTTCTTC.

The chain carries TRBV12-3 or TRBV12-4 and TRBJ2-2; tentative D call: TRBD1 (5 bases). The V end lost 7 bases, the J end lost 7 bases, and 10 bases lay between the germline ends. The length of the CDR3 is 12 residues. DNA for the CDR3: TGTGCCAGCAACCTAGGGGTCGGGGAGCTGTTTTTT. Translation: CASNLGVGELFF.

CDR3 in DNA: TGTGCCAGCAGCCAAGAATGGGCAGGGGGTAAACGTTTCAACGAGCAGTACTTC. It encodes CASSQEWAGGKRFNEQYF. V gene TRBV14 combines with J gene TRBJ2-7; 7 bases map to TRBD1. Germline CDR1 reads SGHDN; CDR2 reads FVKESK. This CDR3 region has 18 residues. V shed 0 bases, J shed 5 bases, and the junction held 16 bases outside the gene matches.